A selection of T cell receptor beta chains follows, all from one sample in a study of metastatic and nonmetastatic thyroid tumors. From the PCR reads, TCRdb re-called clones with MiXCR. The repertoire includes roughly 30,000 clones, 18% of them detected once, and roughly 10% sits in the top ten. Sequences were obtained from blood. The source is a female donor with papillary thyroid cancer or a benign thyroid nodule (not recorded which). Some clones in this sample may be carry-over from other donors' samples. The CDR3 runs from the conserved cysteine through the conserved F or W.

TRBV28,CASSYPGVPEELFF
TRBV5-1,CASSGDDKGYTF
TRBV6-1,CASSERERSCGYTF
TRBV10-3,CATRDRYHPCTEAFF
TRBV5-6,CASSSGPTGYEQYF
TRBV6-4,CASSLGENNEQFF
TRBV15,CATSRVSGATEAFF
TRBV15,CATSRGIARYSTDTQYF
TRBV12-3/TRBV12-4,CASSTGLGYGYTF
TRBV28,CASNRVEWGNYGYTF
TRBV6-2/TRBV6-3,CASSRIQGAVYSNQPQHF
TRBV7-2,CASSLAWRGGRETQYF
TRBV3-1,CASSQEFTRLGANVLTF
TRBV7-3,CASSLIGVDTQYF
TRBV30,CAFILAGGGGTQYF
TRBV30,CAWSVTGTGREKLFF
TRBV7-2,CASSSTGWNEAFF
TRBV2,CASSEAGLAADTQYF
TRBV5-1,CASRIAGGTSPYNEHFF
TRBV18,CASSARGGITTNEKLFF
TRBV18,CASSAIQGADYGYTF
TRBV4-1,CASSQEGGFNYGYTF
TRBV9,CASSPSGAGYTF
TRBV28,CASSTGGGTGELFF
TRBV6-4,CASRARGNDEQFF
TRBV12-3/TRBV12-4,CASSTAPRGGSTDTQYF
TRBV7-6,CASSVQETQYF
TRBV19,CASSIQGRAYEQYF
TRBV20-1,CSAREGGQGYGYTF
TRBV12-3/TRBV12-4,CASSRTGWGNQPQHF
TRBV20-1,CSAREQGGYSETQYF
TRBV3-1,CASSQGLAGGQETQYF
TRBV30,CAWGPLEKAFF
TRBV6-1,CAGLRTGWSNQPQHF
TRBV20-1,CSAIDYRQGDCYTF
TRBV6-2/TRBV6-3,CASSSNIQAFF
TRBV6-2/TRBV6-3,CASRPDRTPTHETQYF
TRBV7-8,CASSLGTGLDYGYTF
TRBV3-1,CASSRGQDLYSNQPQHF
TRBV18,CASSPRTSGGLNTGELFF
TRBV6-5,CASSYGTGLDGYTF
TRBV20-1,CSARVRPAGHDTEAFF
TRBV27,CASSLGQRTYNEQFF
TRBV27,CASSLSKKAGGLSNEAFF
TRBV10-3,CAYRAGVATGELFF
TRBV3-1,CASSQDWGGVNEQFF
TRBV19,CASDDRRRSGNTIYF
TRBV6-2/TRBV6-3,CASSYQAPQETQYF
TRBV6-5,CASRYNDQSSYNEQFF
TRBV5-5,CASSLTGLEETQYF
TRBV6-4,CASSESGGGNQPQHF
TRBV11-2,CASSFTSGSYTGELFF
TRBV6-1,CATRLADYEQYF
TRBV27,CASTKWTGNSDTQYF
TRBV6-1,CASRQTGTHEKLFF
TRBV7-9,CASSGGKQGDAFF
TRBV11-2,CASSLELGGGYGYTF